Given below is one TCR beta chain in context. This receptor's antigen is unknown. There are no base qualities to consult, and no much larger clone falls within one base. The immunoSEQ Assay, a bias-controlled multiplex PCR, was used to amplify TCRbeta CDR3 regions from genomic DNA. On the authors' methods: Within the assay, amplification of reference gene primers was used to estimate how many nucleated cells each sample contained. To quantify the absolute abundance of each unique TCRbeta CDR3 rearrangement, sequence reads were collapsed and filtered. Productive Simpson clonality was computed per sample as the square root of Simpson's diversity index over productive rearrangements. TCRdb mirrors the immuneACCESS table, restricted to in-frame sequences. Some clones are absent from its copies; in checked studies, under half trace to an unresolved V gene, and the reason for the others is unknown. D and trimming come from the DNA, and the V and J calls and clone size come from that table. The sample profile shows 35,000 to 50,000 clones; more than 75% of them were found once. Clones ranked in the top ten supply roughly a quarter of the sample.

The data are from a study of blood T cell repertoires in COVID-19 (dated by TCRdb to 2020 to 2021). For the wider study: The collaborator samples originated in the United States, Italy and Spain and spanned the acute and convalescent phases of COVID-19. Where available, HLA class I and class II types were obtained from metadata supplied by the sample provider rather than from assay-based typing. The dataset comprised deeply sampled blood TCRbeta repertoires from subjects exposed to, actively infected with, or recovered from COVID-19. The prospective study material was composed of cDNA or gDNA derived from T cells, B-cell-depleted T cells, or PBMCs. Sample metadata almost always included a de-identified subject ID, COVID-19 status, age in years and sex. A freely available public database, intended as a resource for researchers studying the immune response to SARS-CoV-2, is where the repertoires were released. The samples were drawn from the first 160 participants of the ongoing ImmuneRACE study and from 950 to 1,500 subjects provided by 6 global collaborators.

Whole blood was collected in K2EDTA tubes by collaborating institutions according to the institutions' own protocols. For TCRbeta analysis, collaborator samples were shipped as frozen whole blood, as isolated PBMCs, or as DNA extracted from either sample type. The cysteine opens and the phenylalanine closes a CDR3 of 13 amino acids. Solely the CDR3 DNA is kept, with 39 bases framed from the first base. Via the germline V gene (reference sequence), CDR1 is MNHEY and CDR2 SMNVEV. Cut back by 8 bases and 2 bases, the V and J ends lie 12 bases apart. On the study overall, not on this receptor specifically: Clinical and demographic metadata were provided uncurated, with the amount varying by source and participant.

The receptor chain draws on TRBV27 and TRBJ2-5; a weak D assignment points to TRBD1 (6 bases agree). The receptor comes from a man older than 75 with acute or convalescent COVID-19. The sample comprised peripheral blood. For the CDR3, the sequence is CASGGRAQETQYF. The DNA reads TGTGCCAGCGGGGGCAGAGCACAAGAGACCCAGTACTTC.